What follows are 30 T cell receptor beta chains derived from one specimen sequenced in a study of cytomegalovirus exposure and HLA in healthy donors. Primers for the PCR totalled 60 Vbeta and 13 Jbeta. The data were produced by immunoSEQ multiplex PCR, yet TCRdb's version contains in-frame clones alone and is incomplete. The table includes about 110,000 clones, over 75% detected once. Sample: PBMCs. The origin of the receptors is a man between 60 and 75 years old in good health and CMV-seronegative.

The chain couples TRBV18 to TRBJ1-1; 10 nucleotides line up with TRBD1. The CDR3 extends over 13 amino acids. Germline values: CDR1 KGHSH, CDR2 LQKENI. Germline trimming cut 3 bases from V and 6 bases from J; bases unmatched to any gene: 1. CDR3: CASSPGTGAEAFF. The CDR3 bases are TGTGCCAGCTCACCCGGGACAGGGGCTGAAGCTTTCTTT.

This clone was seen just once. CDR3 DNA sequence: TGCGCCAGACCGCGTAGACTAGCGGGTTACAATGAGCAGTTCTTC. This translates into CARPRRLAGYNEQFF. The chain recombines TRBV10-1 with TRBJ2-1; 10 nucleotides align to TRBD2. With V trimmed by 9 bases and J by 4 bases, 9 bases remained unmatched. Germline V gene lookup returns CDR1 WNHNN and CDR2 SYGVQD (reference sequence). The CDR3 covers 15 residues.

The chain joins TRBV5-1 to TRBJ1-2; D might be TRBD1 (5 bases). The CDR3 sequence is 15 residues long. Germline V gene sequence: CDR1 SGHRS, CDR2 YFSETQ. V was shortened by 0 bases and J by 0 bases, with 9 bases between the two germline ends. Here the CDR3 DNA reads TGCGCCAGCAGCTTGGGACAGATAGCTAACTATGGCTACACCTTC. This translates into CASSLGQIANYGYTF.

This clone has only a few counts. The V gene is TRBV5-5, the J gene TRBJ1-4; a weak D match, TRBD1 (6 bases). The CDR3 length is 19 residues. Between the trimmed V and J ends, which lost 2 bases and 1 base, there was a span of 21 bases. Germline V gene lookup returns CDR1 SGHKS and CDR2 YYEKEE (reference sequence). This CDR3 reads CASSFRTGISWVTNEKLFF. CDR3 DNA: TGTGCCAGCAGCTTTCGAACAGGGATAAGTTGGGTAACTAATGAAAAACTGTTTTTT.

The J gene is TRBJ2-7, the V gene TRBV15; 7 nucleotides line up with TRBD1. Germline values: CDR1 LNHNV, CDR2 YYDKDF (reference sequence). The CDR3 contains 13 residues. The V segment lost 5 bases and the J segment 5 bases; nucleotides outside the gene matches: 6. The CDR3 is CATSVRGGHEQYV. In DNA form, the CDR3 reads TGTGCCACCAGCGTCCGAGGGGGCCACGAGCAGTACGTC.

In nucleotides, the CDR3 is TGTGCCATCAATAAAGCGGGGGTTTCAAATACGCAGTATTTT. Translation gives CAINKAGVSNTQYF. The genes are TRBV10-3 and TRBJ2-3; TRBD2 agrees at 8 bases. Trimming took 7 bases from V and 7 from J; bases not matched to a gene: 10. Germline V lookup: CDR1 ENHRY, CDR2 SYGVKD. CDR3 length: 14 residues.

This clone was detected only once. CDR3 region: CASSNQGTGANVLTF. The CDR3 nucleotides are TGTGCCAGTAGTAACCAGGGCACTGGGGCCAACGTCCTGACTTTC. The chain joins TRBV19 to TRBJ2-6; a weak D match, TRBD1 (5 bases). The CDR3 spans 15 residues. Germline CDR1 reads LNHDA; CDR2 reads SQIVND (reference sequence). Trimming shortened V by 4 bases and J by 2 bases, and 9 bases separated the two germline ends.

The chain has TRBV5-1 and TRBJ2-5, with D perhaps matching TRBD2 (6 bases). Germline V lookup: CDR1 SGHRS, CDR2 YFSETQ. This CDR3 contains 15 residues. V was cut by 2 bases and J by 2 bases, with 13 bases left in between. The CDR3 region is CASSFWAGRQETQYF. The CDR3 region has the DNA TGCGCCAGCAGCTTTTGGGCGGGGCGACAAGAGACCCAGTACTTC.

The CDR3 loop reads CASSDLGTNEKLFF. CDR3 DNA sequence: TGTGCCAGCTCAGACCTTGGGACAAATGAAAAACTGTTTTTT. This sequence joins TRBV18 and TRBJ1-4, with D tentatively TRBD1 (6 bases). V lost 5 bases and J 5 bases, leaving 12 bases between the germline ends. The CDR3 totals 14 residues. Germline CDR1 is KGHSH and CDR2 is LQKENI.

This clone was detected a few times. V and J are TRBV5-1 and TRBJ1-1; a weak D match, TRBD1 (5 bases). This CDR3 is built from 15 residues. V lost 4 bases and J 7 bases, leaving 20 bases between the germline ends. Germline assignment: CDR1 SGHRS and CDR2 YFSETQ. The CDR3 spells CASSVTGTREGEAFF. Written as DNA, the CDR3 is TGCGCCAGCAGCGTAACCGGGACGAGGGAGGGTGAAGCTTTCTTT. The variable domain in full, completed from reference TRBV5-1 and TRBJ1-1, reads KAGVTQTPRYLIKTRGQQVTLSCSPISGHRSVSWYQQTPGQGLQFLFEYFSETQRNKGNFPGRFSGRQFSNSRSEMNVSTLELGDSALYLCASSVTGTREGEAFFGQGTRLTVV.

The chain is built from TRBV7-2 and TRBJ2-5, with D unclear. The DNA end is a closer match to TRBJ2-7, so the J assignment may be wrong. The CDR3 is 13 residues long. Germline CDR1 reads SGHTA; CDR2 reads FQGNSA. The CDR3 bases are TGTGCCAGCAGCTCCCCCCCGCTCCACGAGCAGTACTTC. It codes for CASSSPPLHEQYF.

The chain combines TRBV9 with TRBJ2-2; TRBD1 aligns across 9 bases. After removal of 5 bases from V and 4 bases from J, the junction contained 12 bases not matched to a gene. The CDR3 runs 17 residues. Germline V gene sequence: CDR1 SGDLS, CDR2 YYNGEE. The CDR3 loop is CASSSSSDRGSTGELFF. The DNA of the CDR3 is TGTGCCAGCAGTAGTAGTTCGGACAGGGGTTCCACCGGGGAGCTGTTTTTT.

This clone was detected only once. The genes are TRBV5-1 and TRBJ2-3, with TRBD2 matching over 9 bases. Germline-derived CDR1 and CDR2 are SGHRS and YFSETQ. The V and J ends lost 0 bases and 2 bases, in that order; junction bases with no gene match: 7. CDR3 length equals 17 residues. CDR3 amino acids: CASSLALLAGATDTQYF. The CDR3 region has the DNA TGCGCCAGCAGCTTGGCTCTTTTAGCGGGGGCCACAGATACGCAGTATTTT.

This chain joins TRBV4-3 and TRBJ2-3, with D maybe TRBD2 (5 bases). CDR3 size: 15 residues. CDR1 is LGHNA and CDR2 is YSLEER in the germline V gene. The ends were cut back, 1 base at V and 4 bases at J, with 12 bases in the middle. In DNA form, the CDR3 reads TGCGCCAGCAGCCAAGTCGCCGGGAAATCAGATACGCAGTATTTT. It yields the protein CASSQVAGKSDTQYF.

The chain combines TRBV6-5 with TRBJ1-2, with TRBD1 matching over 9 bases. Germline V gives CDR1 MNHEY, CDR2 SVGAGI. Unmatched junction bases numbered 4, after V lost 5 bases and J lost 0 bases. CDR3 length: 15 amino acids. CDR3 nucleotide sequence: TGTGCCAGCAGTAGGGGACAGGGAGCTAACTATGGCTACACCTTC. Residues: CASSRGQGANYGYTF.

The J gene is TRBJ1-1, the V gene TRBV11-2; unclear D gene. Trimming pared 1 base from V and 1 base from J, leaving 10 bases between. This CDR3 contains 15 residues. From germline, CDR1 is SGHAT and CDR2 FQNNGV. The CDR3 bases are TGTGCCAGCAGCTTAGTGGTGGCAGAGAACACTGAAGCTTTCTTT. This sequence encodes CASSLVVAENTEAFF. Supplemented by reference TRBV11-2 and TRBJ1-1, the full variable domain reads EAGVAQSPRYKIIEKRQSVAFWCNPISGHATLYWYQQILGQGPKLLIQFQNNGVVDDSQLPKDRFSAERLKGVDSTLKIQPAKLEDSAVYLCASSLVVAENTEAFFGQGTRLTVV.

The chain has TRBV5-1 and TRBJ1-2; D unclear. Per germline, CDR1 SGHRS and CDR2 YFSETQ. The CDR3 spans 13 residues. V was pared by 3 bases and J by 4 bases, with 10 bases between. The CDR3 loop is CASSSEAVYGYTF. The CDR3 DNA follows: TGCGCCAGCAGCTCGGAGGCCGTCTATGGCTACACCTTC.

The genes are TRBV5-6 and TRBJ1-2, with D perhaps matching TRBD1 (6 bases). V lost 3 bases, J lost 8 bases, and 20 bases lay in between. The germline V gene has CDR1 SGHDT and CDR2 YYEEEE. The CDR3 has 15 amino acids. The CDR3 nucleotides read TGTGCCAGCAGCTCGACCTACAGGGTCTTTGTAGGCTACACCTTC. Translation gives CASSSTYRVFVGYTF.

The chain uses TRBV7-2 and TRBJ1-2, with TRBD1 matching over 10 bases. The V gene's germline CDR1 is SGHTA and CDR2 FQGNSA. The CDR3 contains 16 residues. With V trimmed by 5 bases and J by 4 bases, 10 bases remained unmatched. CDR3 residues: CASSRRQGAEVYGYTF. DNA of the CDR3: TGTGCCAGCAGCCGGCGACAGGGGGCGGAGGTCTATGGCTACACCTTC.

The chain has TRBV11-1 and TRBJ1-5; TRBD1 agrees at 9 bases. CDR1 and CDR2 (germline): SGHAT, FQDESV (reference sequence). J was trimmed by 3 bases and V by 4 bases; bases with no gene match: 4. This CDR3 is built from 15 residues. The CDR3 is CASSSRDRDNQPQHF. The CDR3 DNA reads as TGTGCCAGCAGCTCACGGGACAGGGACAATCAGCCCCAGCATTTT.

This clone was counted once. V and J are TRBV30 and TRBJ2-3; D perhaps matches TRBD2 (5 bases). With 3 bases removed from V and 5 bases from J, the gap between germline ends came to 18 bases. Germline V lookup: CDR1 GTSNPN, CDR2 SVGIG (reference sequence). The CDR3 consists of 15 residues. The CDR3 DNA sequence: TGTGCCTGGAGAAGTTCGAGGGCGGGTATAGATACGCAGTATTTT. Translated: CAWRSSRAGIDTQYF.

The V gene is TRBV5-1, the J gene TRBJ2-2, with a weak D call TRBD2 (5 bases). Germline V gives CDR1 SGHRS, CDR2 YFSETQ. This CDR3 spans 15 amino acids. The V gene lost 4 bases and the J gene lost 4 bases, with 14 bases spanning the gap. The CDR3 region is CASSNATTPTGELFF. The CDR3 region has the DNA TGCGCCAGCAGCAACGCGACTACTCCCACCGGGGAGCTGTTTTTT.

V is TRBV11-3 and J is TRBJ2-1, with TRBD2 matching 13 bases. CDR1 is SGHNT and CDR2 is YENEEA in the germline V gene. The CDR3 is made up of 13 amino acids. After removal of 5 bases from V and 10 bases from J, the junction contained 2 bases not matched to a gene. The CDR3 loop reads CASSPGLAGEQFF. The CDR3 DNA reads as TGTGCCAGCAGCCCGGGACTAGCGGGGGAGCAGTTCTTC.

The gene calls are TRBV9 and TRBJ2-1, with 9 bases aligning to TRBD1. CDR3 length: 18 residues. Germline CDR1 is SGDLS and CDR2 is YYNGEE. V was clipped by 3 bases and J by 3 bases; unmatched bases: 13. CDR3 region: CASSELKTGGYGYNEQFF. The DNA of the CDR3 is TGTGCCAGCAGCGAGCTCAAAACAGGGGGCTACGGCTACAATGAGCAGTTCTTC.

The chain employs TRBV7-2 and TRBJ2-4; no firm D call. The CDR3 contains 14 residues. V was cut by 0 bases and J by 7 bases, with 10 bases left in between. The V gene's germline CDR1 is SGHTA and CDR2 FQGNSA. The CDR3 region has the DNA TGTGCCAGCAGCTTAGCTAGAGGCGCCAACATTCAGTACTTC. Residues: CASSLARGANIQYF.

This clone was counted only a few times. The CDR3 DNA is TGTGCCAGCAGCCCTGGGACAGGGTTGAACACAGATACGCAGTATTTT. Its protein product is CASSPGTGLNTDTQYF. The V gene is TRBV7-2, the J gene TRBJ2-3, with TRBD1 matching 9 bases. The germline V gene has CDR1 SGHTA and CDR2 FQGNSA. Trimming removed 5 bases from V and 2 bases from J; junction bases left unmatched: 8. This CDR3 contains 16 residues.

The rearrangement links TRBV11-2 to TRBJ2-3; no clear D gene. Looked up from germline, CDR1 is SGHAT and CDR2 is FQNNGV. This CDR3 region has 13 residues. Trimming took off 5 bases at V and 1 base at J, with 7 bases between the two ends. This chain's CDR3 is CASSPTGTDTQYF. The DNA for the CDR3 is TGTGCCAGCAGCCCCACAGGCACAGATACGCAGTATTTT.

The chain couples TRBV5-1 to TRBJ2-5; unclear D gene. The CDR3 is 12 amino acids. V gave up 4 bases and J gave up 1 base, with 5 bases separating them. The germline V gene encodes CDR1 SGHRS and CDR2 YFSETQ. CDR3 in DNA: TGCGCCAGCAGCCTCCTCCAAGAGACCCAGTACTTC. Its translation: CASSLLQETQYF.

The J gene is TRBJ2-2, the V gene TRBV5-1, with TRBD1 matching 7 bases. CDR3 length: 17 residues. V dropped 0 bases and J dropped 0; count of bases not matched to a gene: 5. CDR1 SGHRS and CDR2 YFSETQ come from the germline V gene. The DNA for the CDR3 is TGCGCCAGCAGCTTGGCCCCTAGGGGGCCGAACACCGGGGAGCTGTTTTTT. This translates into CASSLAPRGPNTGELFF.

V is TRBV2 and J is TRBJ1-5, with 7 bases fitting TRBD1. The CDR3 spans 14 residues. From germline, CDR1 is SNHLY and CDR2 FYNNEI. Germline trimming cut 6 bases from V and 0 bases from J; bases unmatched to any gene: 2. The CDR3 region has the DNA TGTGCCAGCAGGGGACAGATTAGCAATCAGCCCCAGCATTTT. Protein sequence: CASRGQISNQPQHF.